These T cell receptor beta chains were read from a single sample in a study of PD-1 blockade in mismatch repair-deficient tumors. Some clones are missing from TCRdb's copy, which holds only in-frame ones; the method was immunoSEQ multiplex PCR. The sample records approximately 37,000 clones, approximately 85% being singletons. The sample here was peripheral blood, taken 75 to 85 weeks after starting pembrolizumab. The receptors here all came from an adult with mismatch repair-deficient cancer. CDR3s include the opening cysteine and the closing phenylalanine or tryptophan. D genes are given only for firm matches. The size field is filled for only some rows; it gives once, few, many or a size class.

j_gene: TRBJ2-3; d_gene: .; v_gene: TRBV5-8; abundance: .; CDR3nt: TGTGCCAGCAGCTTGGTCAGAGGAACTAACACAGATACGCAGTATTTT; CDR3aa: CASSLVRGTNTDTQYF
j_gene: TRBJ2-5; d_gene: .; v_gene: TRBV27; abundance: .; CDR3nt: TGTGCCAGCAGTTTTACAACGGGATCGGTAGAGACCCAGTACTTC; CDR3aa: CASSFTTGSVETQYF
j_gene: TRBJ1-3; d_gene: .; v_gene: TRBV11-2; abundance: .; CDR3nt: TGTGCCAGCAGCGTTGGGACGGCCACTGGAAACACCATATATTTT; CDR3aa: CASSVGTATGNTIYF
j_gene: TRBJ1-4; d_gene: TRBD1; v_gene: TRBV18; abundance: .; CDR3nt: TGTGCCAGCTCACTCGGTACAGGGGGCGCGGGTGAAAAACTGTTTTTT; CDR3aa: CASSLGTGGAGEKLFF
j_gene: TRBJ2-1; d_gene: TRBD2; v_gene: TRBV10-3; abundance: .; CDR3nt: TGTGCCACCCAAGGGACTAGCGGTCTCGGGCAGTTCTTC; CDR3aa: CATQGTSGLGQFF
j_gene: TRBJ1-1; d_gene: .; v_gene: TRBV19; abundance: .; CDR3nt: TGTGCCAGTAGTATAAGGGGGAACAGGGTCACTGAAGCTTTCTTT; CDR3aa: CASSIRGNRVTEAFF
j_gene: TRBJ2-1; d_gene: .; v_gene: TRBV27; abundance: .; CDR3nt: TGTGCCAGCAGTTTACTAACAGGGCTGGGAAATGAGCAGTTCTTC; CDR3aa: CASSLLTGLGNEQFF
j_gene: TRBJ1-2; d_gene: TRBD1; v_gene: TRBV13; abundance: few; CDR3nt: TGTGCCAGCAGCTTCGGACAGGTAGTCTATGGCTACACCTTC; CDR3aa: CASSFGQVVYGYTF
j_gene: TRBJ2-1; d_gene: TRBD2; v_gene: TRBV6-5; abundance: .; CDR3nt: TGTGCCAGCAGTTCCCTTGGACTAGCATTCTACAATGAGCAGTTCTTC; CDR3aa: CASSSLGLAFYNEQFF
j_gene: TRBJ2-2; d_gene: TRBD1; v_gene: TRBV27; abundance: .; CDR3nt: TGTGCCAGCAGTCCCCGGACAGGGCTAATAACCGGGGAGCTGTTTTTT; CDR3aa: CASSPRTGLITGELFF
j_gene: TRBJ2-2; d_gene: .; v_gene: TRBV25-1; abundance: once; CDR3nt: TGTGCCAGCAGTCACTATCGATCGACCGGGGAGCTGTTTTTT; CDR3aa: CASSHYRSTGELFF
j_gene: TRBJ2-1; d_gene: .; v_gene: TRBV30; abundance: once; CDR3nt: TGTGCCTGGAGTGTATCGTCCAGCTCCTACAATGAGCAGTTCTTC; CDR3aa: CAWSVSSSSYNEQFF
j_gene: TRBJ2-5; d_gene: .; v_gene: TRBV5-1; abundance: .; CDR3nt: TGCGCCAGCAGCTTTTTTTCCCAACAAGAGACCCAGTACTTC; CDR3aa: CASSFFSQQETQYF
j_gene: TRBJ2-2; d_gene: TRBD2; v_gene: TRBV4-1; abundance: .; CDR3nt: TGCGCCAGCAGCCAAGATGCGGAAAGCGGGAGCGTCACCGGGGAGCTGTTTTTT; CDR3aa: CASSQDAESGSVTGELFF
j_gene: TRBJ2-1; d_gene: .; v_gene: TRBV9; abundance: few; CDR3nt: TGTGCCAGCAGCGAGCAGCACAATGAGCAGTTCTTC; CDR3aa: CASSEQHNEQFF
j_gene: TRBJ2-1; d_gene: .; v_gene: TRBV15; abundance: .; CDR3nt: TGTGCCACCAGCAGAGATCAAACAGGATACAATGAGCAGTTCTTC; CDR3aa: CATSRDQTGYNEQFF
j_gene: TRBJ2-3; d_gene: .; v_gene: TRBV4-1; abundance: .; CDR3nt: TGCGCCAGCAGCCAACCAAGCACAGATACGCAGTATTTT; CDR3aa: CASSQPSTDTQYF
j_gene: TRBJ1-2; d_gene: .; v_gene: TRBV28; abundance: .; CDR3nt: TGTGCCAGCAGAACAGGAAACTATGGCTACACCTTC; CDR3aa: CASRTGNYGYTF
j_gene: TRBJ2-7; d_gene: .; v_gene: TRBV30; abundance: .; CDR3nt: TGTGCCTGGAGTCCCAAGCTAAATCGGAGGCCCTACGAGCAGTACTTC; CDR3aa: CAWSPKLNRRPYEQYF
j_gene: TRBJ1-2; d_gene: TRBD1; v_gene: TRBV27; abundance: .; CDR3nt: TGTGCCAGCAGGTCCGGGACAGCGAACTATGGCTACACCTTC; CDR3aa: CASRSGTANYGYTF
j_gene: TRBJ1-2; d_gene: TRBD1; v_gene: TRBV27; abundance: few; CDR3nt: TGTGCCAGCAGTATGGCAGGGGGCAGTCGCTACACCTTC; CDR3aa: CASSMAGGSRYTF
j_gene: TRBJ1-1; d_gene: .; v_gene: TRBV30; abundance: .; CDR3nt: TGTGCCTGGGGACGGGACACTGAAGCTTTCTTT; CDR3aa: CAWGRDTEAFF
j_gene: TRBJ2-5; d_gene: .; v_gene: TRBV11-3; abundance: .; CDR3nt: TGTGCCAGCAGCTCCACCGGGGAGACCCAGTACTTC; CDR3aa: CASSSTGETQYF
j_gene: TRBJ2-2; d_gene: TRBD2; v_gene: TRBV7-9; abundance: .; CDR3nt: TGTGCCAGCAGCTCTCAGCGGGAGGGCCGGGTCGGGGAGCTGTTTTTT; CDR3aa: CASSSQREGRVGELFF
j_gene: TRBJ1-2; d_gene: .; v_gene: TRBV20-1; abundance: .; CDR3nt: TGCAGTGCGAAGAGACCCTATGGCTACACCTTC; CDR3aa: CSAKRPYGYTF
j_gene: TRBJ2-5; d_gene: TRBD2; v_gene: TRBV9; abundance: .; CDR3nt: TGTGCCAGCAGCCCAACTAGCGGAGGAACGACCCAGTACTTC; CDR3aa: CASSPTSGGTTQYF
j_gene: TRBJ2-6; d_gene: .; v_gene: TRBV29-1; abundance: .; CDR3nt: TGCAGCGTCAGGGGCTCTGGGGCCAACGTCCTGACTTTC; CDR3aa: CSVRGSGANVLTF
j_gene: TRBJ2-7; d_gene: TRBD2; v_gene: TRBV5-4; abundance: .; CDR3nt: TGTGCCAGCAGTCGGGAACTAGCGAACTACGAGCAGTACTTC; CDR3aa: CASSRELANYEQYF